This T cell receptor (beta chain) was found in a study of blood T cell repertoires in COVID-19. In the study overall: The analysed material was cDNA or gDNA that came from T cells, B-cell-depleted T cells, or PBMCs.

Original analysis: Amplified reference gene primers provided the basis for estimating nucleated cell counts. Sequencing used immunoSEQ multiplex PCR; TCRdb keeps in-frame clones, though not all of them. V, J and clone size are those of that table, while D and trimming were read from the DNA. This sample carries about 49,000 clones, over 75% of them seen once, and the ten largest clones take about 14%. This clone appeared a few times. Germline CDR1 and CDR2: MNHEY and SVGEGT. V lost 0 bases to trimming and J lost 3 bases; unmatched junction nucleotides: 8. This CDR3 is built from 17 residues. The source material was peripheral blood. V is TRBV6-2 or TRBV6-3 and J is TRBJ2-1, with 7 bases aligning to TRBD2. The clonotype was recovered from a human donor in a cohort sampled during active COVID-19. The CDR3: CASSYSPPGGIYNEQFF. The CDR3 nucleotides are TGTGCCAGCAGTTACTCCCCCCCCGGGGGGATCTACAATGAGCAGTTCTTC.